This T cell receptor beta chain is drawn from a study of blood T cell repertoires in COVID-19. On the study more broadly: Samples came from the United States, Italy and Spain, spanning acute and convalescent COVID-19.

How the authors handled the data: Estimated nucleated cell counts came from reference gene primer amplification. Measured with immunoSEQ multiplex PCR; TCRdb has only the in-frame clones, and not every one. V, J and clone size derive from that table, while D and trimming were established from the DNA sequence. Of 150,000 to 180,000 clones in the sample, over 60% were seen once. This CDR3 is 16 amino acids long. The V gene end was trimmed by 0 bases and the J gene end by 5 bases; junction bases not matched to a gene: 8. CDR1 is SGHTA, CDR2 FQGTGA, per germline. The clonotype originates from a man aged 80 or over with acute or convalescent COVID-19. Material: peripheral blood. V usage is TRBV7-3 and J usage is TRBJ2-7; TRBD2 matches at 9 bases. The CDR3 DNA follows: TGTGCCAGCAGCTTAACGGATTCGCGGGGGGGCCACGAGCAGTACTTC. Translated: CASSLTDSRGGHEQYF.